This TCR beta chain originates from a study of T cells expressing NK-cell markers (dated by TCRdb to about 2020). As for the study more broadly: Several donors provided sorted CD3+CD56+NKG2C+, CD3+CD56+NKG2C- and CD3+CD56-NKG2C+ T-cell subsets, whose TCR beta-chain repertoires were profiled. Randomly selected healthy volunteers, three men and five women, were used as the eight sequenced donors. Among the eight sequenced donors, seven were HCMV-seropositive and one was HCMV-seronegative. Libraries were sequenced as 2 x 150 bp reads on Illumina HiSeq 2000/2500, MiSeq or NextSeq.

Worth noting for this clonotype: Its recognized antigen is unknown.

Beyond this particular receptor, the publication reports: Whether the expanded NKG2C-expressing T cell clones were specific for HCMV antigens remained unclear. Those dominant clonotypes were again the most abundant among CD3+CD56-NKG2C+ cells in a handful of donors, at roughly 25-60.1%. In six donors, the dominant CD3+CD56+NKG2C+ clonotypes were found to rank among the top 10 CD8+ clonotypes and to make up roughly 1.0-7.0% of CD8+ T cells.

Sequencing instrument: Illumina HiSeq 2000. 5'RACE template switching, by which a universal primer site and unique molecular identifiers were added, was used to make TCR beta cDNA libraries. Priming for cDNA synthesis came from the TCR beta constant segment, and two successive PCR amplification steps followed. The study's own analysis went as follows. MIGEC was used to demultiplex reads and group the reads by UMI, and MiTCR was used to assemble and quantify clonotypes. To exclude erroneous sequences, any TCR cDNA sequence not supported by at least two reads was discarded. The tcR package was used for downstream repertoire analysis, with clonotypes matched between fractions based on CDR3 nucleotide sequence plus V segment. Antigen specificity was annotated against VDJdb with VDJmatch, allowing one amino acid substitution in CDR3. Each CDR3 protein sequence appears as one entry after TCRdb reprocessed the reads, and no DNA is included. The V and J calls and clone size are TCRdb's, not the authors'. The sample's records list 400,000 or so distinct CDR3 sequences. Jointly, the top ten make up around 11% of the sample.

Looking up the germline V gene (reference sequence) yields CDR1 LGHDT and CDR2 YNNKEL. The CDR3 contains 15 residues, cysteine and phenylalanine counted. The coding DNA is unavailable. To determine HCMV serostatus, a commercial ELISA kit was used to detect HCMV-specific IgG in serum. Peripheral blood mononuclear cells were isolated from blood by Ficoll density gradient centrifugation. The specimen was blood T cells: a sorted CD56 or NKG2C T cell subset, CD4+ or CD8+ T cells, or bulk PBMC T cells (not recorded which). This receptor was taken from a woman between 45 and 60 years old in good health. Donor details come from another sample of the same person, matched by shared clones. Here the chain combines TRBV3-1 and TRBJ2-2; TCRdb selects TRBD2, and the lack of DNA leaves this call unchecked. The CDR3 region: CASSQKGLNTGELFF.